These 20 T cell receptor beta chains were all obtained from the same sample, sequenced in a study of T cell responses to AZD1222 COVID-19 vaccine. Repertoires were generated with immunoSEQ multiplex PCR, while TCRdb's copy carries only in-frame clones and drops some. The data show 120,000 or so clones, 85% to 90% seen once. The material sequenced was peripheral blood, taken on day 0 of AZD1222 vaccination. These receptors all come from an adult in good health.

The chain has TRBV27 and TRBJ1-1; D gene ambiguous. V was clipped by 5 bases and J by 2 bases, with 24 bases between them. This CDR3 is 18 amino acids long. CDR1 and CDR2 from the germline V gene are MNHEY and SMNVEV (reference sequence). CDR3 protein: CASSPTIYLDSINTEAFF. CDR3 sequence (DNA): TGTGCCAGCAGTCCAACGATATACCTGGACTCAATAAACACTGAAGCTTTCTTT.

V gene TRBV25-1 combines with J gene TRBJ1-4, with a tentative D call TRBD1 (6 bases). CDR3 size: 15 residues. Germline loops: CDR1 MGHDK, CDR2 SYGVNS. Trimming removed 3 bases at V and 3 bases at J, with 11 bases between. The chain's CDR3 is CASSEARGANEKLFF. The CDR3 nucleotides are TGTGCCAGCAGTGAGGCAAGGGGGGCTAATGAAAAACTGTTTTTT.

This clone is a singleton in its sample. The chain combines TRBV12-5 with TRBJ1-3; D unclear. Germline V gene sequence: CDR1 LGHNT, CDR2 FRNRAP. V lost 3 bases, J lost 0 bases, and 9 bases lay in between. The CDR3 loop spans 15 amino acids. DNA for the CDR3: TGTGCTAGTGGTTTTGGCAGCTCCTCTGGAAACACCATATATTTT. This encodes CASGFGSSSGNTIYF.

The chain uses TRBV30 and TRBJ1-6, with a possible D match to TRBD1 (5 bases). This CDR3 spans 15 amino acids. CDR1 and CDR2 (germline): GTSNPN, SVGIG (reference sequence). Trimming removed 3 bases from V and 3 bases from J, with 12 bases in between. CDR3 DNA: TGTGCCTGGAGATTCCGTACAGGCTATAATTCACCCCTCCACTTT. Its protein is CAWRFRTGYNSPLHF.

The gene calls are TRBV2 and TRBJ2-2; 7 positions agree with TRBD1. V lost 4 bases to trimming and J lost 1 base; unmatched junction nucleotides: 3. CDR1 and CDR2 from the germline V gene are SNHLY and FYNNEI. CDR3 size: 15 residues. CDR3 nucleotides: TGTGCCAGCAGTGTGAACAGGGGGAACACCGGGGAGCTGTTTTTT. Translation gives CASSVNRGNTGELFF.

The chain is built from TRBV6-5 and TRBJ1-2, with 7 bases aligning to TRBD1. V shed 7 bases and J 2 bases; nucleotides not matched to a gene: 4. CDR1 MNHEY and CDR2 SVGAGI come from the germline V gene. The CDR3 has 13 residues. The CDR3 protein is CASKGQLNYGYTF. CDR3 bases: TGTGCCAGCAAGGGACAGCTCAACTATGGCTACACCTTC.

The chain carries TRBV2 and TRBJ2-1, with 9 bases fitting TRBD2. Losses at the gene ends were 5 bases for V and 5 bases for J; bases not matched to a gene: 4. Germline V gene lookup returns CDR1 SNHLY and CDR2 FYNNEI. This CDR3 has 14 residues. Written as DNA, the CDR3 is TGTGCCAGCAGTCGTCTAGCGGGGCACAATGAGCAGTTCTTC. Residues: CASSRLAGHNEQFF.

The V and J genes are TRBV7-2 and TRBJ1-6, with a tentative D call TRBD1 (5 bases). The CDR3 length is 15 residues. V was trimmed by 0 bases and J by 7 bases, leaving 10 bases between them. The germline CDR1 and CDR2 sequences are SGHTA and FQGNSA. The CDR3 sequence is CASSLASRTNSPLHF. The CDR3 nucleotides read TGTGCCAGCAGCTTAGCGTCGAGGACAAATTCACCCCTCCACTTT. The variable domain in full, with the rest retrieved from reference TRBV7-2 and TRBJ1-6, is GAGVSQSPSNKVTEKGKDVELRCDPISGHTALYWYRQSLGQGLEFLIYFQGNSAPDKSGLPSDRFSAERTGGSVSTLTIQRTQQEDSAVYLCASSLASRTNSPLHFGNGTRLTVT.

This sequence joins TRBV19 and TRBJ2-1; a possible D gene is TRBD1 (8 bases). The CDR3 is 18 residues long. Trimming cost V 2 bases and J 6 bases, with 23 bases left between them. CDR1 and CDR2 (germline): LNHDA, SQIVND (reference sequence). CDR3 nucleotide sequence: TGTGCCAGTAGTATAATCGTGGGAGGGCAGGGGGCCCTCAATGAGCAGTTCTTC. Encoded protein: CASSIIVGGQGALNEQFF.

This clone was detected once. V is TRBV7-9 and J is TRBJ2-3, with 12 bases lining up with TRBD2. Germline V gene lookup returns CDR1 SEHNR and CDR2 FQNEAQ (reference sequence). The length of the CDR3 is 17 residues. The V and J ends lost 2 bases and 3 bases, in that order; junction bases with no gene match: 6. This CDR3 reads CASSLLTSGGGTDTQYF. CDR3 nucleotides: TGTGCCAGCAGCTTACTGACTAGCGGGGGAGGAACAGATACGCAGTATTTT.

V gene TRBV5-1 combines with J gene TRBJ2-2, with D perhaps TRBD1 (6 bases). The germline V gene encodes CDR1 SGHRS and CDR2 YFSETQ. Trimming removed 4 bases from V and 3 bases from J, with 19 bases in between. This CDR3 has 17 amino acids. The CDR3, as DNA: TGCGCCAGCAGCCCCGGCTCGGACAGCCAATACACCGGGGAGCTGTTTTTT. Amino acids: CASSPGSDSQYTGELFF.

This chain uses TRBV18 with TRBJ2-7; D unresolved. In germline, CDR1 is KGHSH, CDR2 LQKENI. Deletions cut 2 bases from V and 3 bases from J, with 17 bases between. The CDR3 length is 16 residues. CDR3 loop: CASSPSSPGLGYEQYF. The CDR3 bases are TGTGCCAGCTCACCATCCAGTCCGGGCCTTGGCTACGAGCAGTACTTC.

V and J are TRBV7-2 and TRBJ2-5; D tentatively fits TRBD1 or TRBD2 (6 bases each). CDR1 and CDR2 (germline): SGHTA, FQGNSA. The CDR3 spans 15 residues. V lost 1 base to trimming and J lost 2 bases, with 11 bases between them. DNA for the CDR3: TGTGCCAGCAGCTTAGTCCGGGGGCGGCAAGAGACCCAGTACTTC. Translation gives CASSLVRGRQETQYF.

CDR3 nucleotides: TGTGCCAGCAGTTCGGGGCTAAATGAAAAACTGTTTTTT. It specifies CASSSGLNEKLFF. This chain joins TRBV6-5 and TRBJ1-4; D possibly corresponds to TRBD1 (5 bases). CDR1 is MNHEY and CDR2 is SVGAGI in the germline V gene. The CDR3 spans 13 residues. V lost 4 bases and J lost 5, with 8 bases in between.

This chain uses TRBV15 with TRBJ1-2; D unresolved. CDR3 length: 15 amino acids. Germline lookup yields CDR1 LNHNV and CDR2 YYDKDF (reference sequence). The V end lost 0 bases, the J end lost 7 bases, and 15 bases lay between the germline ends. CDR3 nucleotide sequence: TGTGCCACCAGCAGAGATCCCCAATCACCCCGTGGCTACACCTTC. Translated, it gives CATSRDPQSPRGYTF.

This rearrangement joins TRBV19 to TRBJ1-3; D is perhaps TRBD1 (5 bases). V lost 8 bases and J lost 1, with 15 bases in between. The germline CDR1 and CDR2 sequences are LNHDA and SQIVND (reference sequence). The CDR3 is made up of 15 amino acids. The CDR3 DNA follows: TGTGCCAGTTCCTTCCCAGGGCTTTCTGGAAACACCATATATTTT. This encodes CASSFPGLSGNTIYF.

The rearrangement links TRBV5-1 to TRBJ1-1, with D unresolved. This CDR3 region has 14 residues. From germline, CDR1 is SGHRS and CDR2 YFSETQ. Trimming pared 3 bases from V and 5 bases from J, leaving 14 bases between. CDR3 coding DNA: TGCGCCAGCAGCTCCGGGATGGACGGTACTGAAGCTTTCTTT. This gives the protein CASSSGMDGTEAFF.

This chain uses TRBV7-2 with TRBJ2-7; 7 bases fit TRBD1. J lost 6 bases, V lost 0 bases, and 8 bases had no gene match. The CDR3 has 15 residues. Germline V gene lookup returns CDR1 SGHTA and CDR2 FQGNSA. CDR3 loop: CASSLAARTGVEQYF. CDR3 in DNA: TGTGCCAGCAGCTTAGCGGCCCGAACAGGGGTCGAGCAGTACTTC.

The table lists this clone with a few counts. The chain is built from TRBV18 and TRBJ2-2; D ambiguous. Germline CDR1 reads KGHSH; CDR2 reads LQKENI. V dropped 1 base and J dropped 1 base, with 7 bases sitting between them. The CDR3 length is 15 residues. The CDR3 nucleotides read TGTGCCAGCTCACCACGGTCTCAGAACACCGGGGAGCTGTTTTTT. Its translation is CASSPRSQNTGELFF. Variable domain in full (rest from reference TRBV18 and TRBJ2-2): NAGVMQNPRHLVRRRGQEARLRCSPMKGHSHVYWYRQLPEEGLKFMVYLQKENIIDESGMPKERFSAEFPKEGPSILRIQQVVRGDSAAYFCASSPRSQNTGELFFGEGSRLTVL.

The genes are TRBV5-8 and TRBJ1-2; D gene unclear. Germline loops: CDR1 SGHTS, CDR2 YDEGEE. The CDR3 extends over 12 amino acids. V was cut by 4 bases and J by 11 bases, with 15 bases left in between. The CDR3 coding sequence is TGTGCCAGCAGCCCGGGTGAGAGCGGGTACACCTTC. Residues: CASSPGESGYTF.